This TCR beta chain was obtained from a study of T cells in Graves' hyperthyroidism and ophthalmopathy. Researchers took RNA transcripts and amplified the TCR beta CDR3 regions from them. The TCR CDR3 first-round RT-PCR relied on the HTBI primer set. Using its own MiXCR run on the multiplex PCR reads, TCRdb lists one record per CDR3 protein. Of 610,000 or so distinct CDR3 sequences listed, 46% are singletons. This clonotype has ten or more counts. The study defined stable Graves' hyperthyroidism as no ophthalmopathy progression within 18 months. Thyroid ultrasound and orbital computed tomography, with clinical symptoms and serum thyroxine and TRAb, informed diagnoses. Trimming cost V 2 bases and J 1 base, with 12 bases left between them. Germline V lookup: CDR1 SGHVS, CDR2 FNYEAQ. The CDR3 length is 15 residues.

This sequence originates from a woman aged 18 to 35 with Graves' hyperthyroidism. Sequenced sample: peripheral blood or thyroid tissue (not recorded which). The genes are TRBV7-6 and TRBJ2-7; possibly TRBD1 for D (5 bases). The CDR3 coding sequence is TGTGCCAGCAGCTTATTGGACGGACAATCCTACGAGCAGTACTTC. Translation gives CASSLLDGQSYEQYF.